The 22 T cell receptor beta chains in this list originate from one sample, sequenced in a study of cytotoxic CD8 clonotypes in ibrutinib-treated CLL. Data came from immunoSEQ multiplex PCR; TCRdb stores just in-frame clones and leaves some out. Here the sample spans roughly 29,000 clones, about three quarters being singletons. The sequencing used PBMCs, collected after 36 months of ibrutinib treatment. Receptor source: a human donor with chronic lymphocytic leukemia.

The V gene is TRBV7-9, the J gene TRBJ2-7, with 7 nucleotides matching TRBD2. The CDR3 covers 15 residues. Germline V gene data show CDR1 as SEHNR and CDR2 as FQNEAQ (reference sequence). V dropped 1 base and J dropped 5; count of bases not matched to a gene: 8. This CDR3 reads CASSLGGGVPHEQYF. CDR3 nucleotide sequence: TGTGCCAGCAGCTTAGGCGGGGGAGTTCCCCACGAGCAGTACTTC.

The V and J genes are TRBV7-9 and TRBJ2-2; D possibly corresponds to TRBD1 (6 bases). Germline loops: CDR1 SEHNR, CDR2 FQNEAQ (reference sequence). The CDR3 length is 14 residues. Trimming cost V 6 bases and J 1 base, with 9 bases left between them. The CDR3 DNA sequence: TGTGCCAGCAGTGGGACATTGAACACCGGGGAGCTGTTTTTT. Protein product: CASSGTLNTGELFF.

The chain combines TRBV29-1 with TRBJ2-7; 9 nucleotides match TRBD1. Germline CDR1 SQVTM, CDR2 ANQGSEA. The CDR3 loop spans 16 amino acids. V was clipped by 4 bases and J by 0 bases; unmatched bases: 10. The CDR3 coding sequence is TGCAGCGTTGGGGGATCGGGACAGGGCAGCTCCTACGAGCAGTACTTC. Protein sequence: CSVGGSGQGSSYEQYF.

The chain has TRBV27 and TRBJ2-3; a weak D match, TRBD2 (5 bases). V gave up 6 bases and J gave up 6 bases, with 10 bases separating them. CDR3 length equals 12 residues. Germline CDR1 and CDR2: MNHEY and SMNVEV (reference sequence). The CDR3 reads CASSLTRDTQYF. The CDR3, as DNA: TGTGCCAGCAGCCTCACTAGGGATACGCAGTATTTT.

The chain has TRBV29-1 and TRBJ2-3; either TRBD1 or TRBD2 may supply D (5 bases each). V lost 4 bases to trimming and J lost 1 base, with 9 bases between them. CDR3 length equals 13 residues. The germline V gene has CDR1 SQVTM and CDR2 ANQGSEA. CDR3 region: CSVGGYGTDTQYF. As DNA, the CDR3 is TGCAGCGTTGGGGGGTACGGCACAGATACGCAGTATTTT.

The V call is TRBV6-5, the J call TRBJ1-1, with D maybe TRBD1 (6 bases). V lost 2 bases, J lost 3 bases, and 10 bases lay in between. The CDR3 spans 14 residues. CDR1 MNHEY and CDR2 SVGAGI come from the germline V gene. The CDR3: CASSYTGLDTEAFF. CDR3 nucleotide sequence: TGTGCCAGCAGTTACACAGGGCTGGACACTGAAGCTTTCTTT.

This clone was detected a few times. The chain has TRBV9 and TRBJ2-7; D may be TRBD1 or TRBD2 (5 bases each). V was clipped by 4 bases and J by 5 bases, with 22 bases between them. This CDR3 has 16 residues. Germline V gene data show CDR1 as SGDLS and CDR2 as YYNGEE. CDR3 sequence: CASSPDTGTTTHEQYF. The CDR3 DNA follows: TGTGCCAGCAGCCCCGACACCGGGACGACTACCCACGAGCAGTACTTC. The complete variable domain, with remaining parts taken from reference TRBV9 and TRBJ2-7, reads DSGVTQTPKHLITATGQRVTLRCSPRSGDLSVYWYQQSLDQGLQFLIQYYNGEERAKGNILERFSAQQFPDLHSELNLSSLELGDSALYFCASSPDTGTTTHEQYFGPGTRLTVT.

This rearrangement joins TRBV2 to TRBJ2-3; D remains unclear. CDR1 SNHLY and CDR2 FYNNEI come from the germline V gene. Trimming cost V 8 bases and J 4 bases, with 10 bases left between them. The CDR3 length is 12 residues. The DNA for the CDR3 is TGTGCCAGCGCCGGGCCGCCAGATACGCAGTATTTT. Protein product: CASAGPPDTQYF.

This rearrangement joins TRBV5-1 to TRBJ1-4, with unresolved D. CDR3 size: 13 residues. CDR1 and CDR2 from the germline V gene are SGHRS and YFSETQ. Trimming removed 6 bases from V and 4 bases from J, with 10 bases in between. The CDR3 loop is CASKEADNEKLFF. The CDR3 DNA sequence: TGCGCCAGCAAAGAGGCGGATAATGAAAAACTGTTTTTT.

The chain couples TRBV19 to TRBJ1-1; D is unclear. This CDR3 is 13 amino acids long. Germline assignment: CDR1 LNHDA and CDR2 SQIVND (reference sequence). V was pared by 4 bases and J by 5 bases, with 11 bases between. CDR3 in amino acids: CASSRKGRTEAFF. Written as DNA, the CDR3 is TGTGCCAGTAGTAGGAAGGGTCGGACTGAAGCTTTCTTT.

This clone has a handful of counts. The chain is built from TRBV5-6 and TRBJ1-2; D gene unclear. The CDR3 sequence is 14 residues long. The ends were cut back, 3 bases at V and 4 bases at J, with 13 bases in the middle. Germline V gives CDR1 SGHDT, CDR2 YYEEEE. The CDR3 region has the DNA TGTGCCAGCAGCTCACTGGGTAACGGCTATGGCTACACCTTC. Protein product: CASSSLGNGYGYTF.

The rearrangement links TRBV13 to TRBJ1-1, with 7 bases lining up with TRBD1. CDR3 length: 17 amino acids. Germline V CDR1 and CDR2: PRHDT, FYEKMQ (reference sequence). V was pared by 1 base and J by 1 base, with 9 bases of the junction left unmatched. CDR3 loop: CASSLDYRTGKNTEAFF. The DNA of the CDR3 is TGTGCCAGCAGCTTAGATTATAGGACAGGAAAGAACACTGAAGCTTTCTTT.

J is TRBJ1-1 and V is TRBV2; D is uncertain. V was trimmed by 3 bases and J by 1 base, leaving 12 bases between them. This CDR3 region has 15 residues. Germline CDR1 SNHLY, CDR2 FYNNEI. CDR3 in amino acids: CASSEEGRSNTEAFF. The CDR3 DNA reads as TGTGCCAGCAGTGAGGAGGGCAGGTCGAACACTGAAGCTTTCTTT.

The chain recombines TRBV7-9 with TRBJ2-7, with 8 bases matching TRBD1. Trimming took 6 bases from V and 9 from J; bases not matched to a gene: 7. The CDR3 loop spans 12 amino acids. Per germline, CDR1 SEHNR and CDR2 FQNEAQ (reference sequence). The DNA for the CDR3 is TGTGCCAGCAGGCAGGACAGGGACGCGCAGTACTTC. Its translation is CASRQDRDAQYF. Supplemented by reference TRBV7-9 and TRBJ2-7, the full variable domain reads DTGVSQNPRHKITKRGQNVTFRCDPISEHNRLYWYRQTLGQGPEFLTYFQNEAQLEKSRLLSDRFSAERPKGSFSTLEIQRTEQGDSAMYLCASRQDRDAQYFGPGTRLTVT.

The J gene is TRBJ1-5, the V gene TRBV11-2; D not certain. This CDR3 contains 13 residues. Deletions cut 5 bases from V and 3 bases from J, with 8 bases between. CDR1 is SGHAT, CDR2 FQNNGV, per germline. CDR3 region: CASSPSLNQPQHF. The CDR3 region has the DNA TGTGCCAGCAGCCCTAGCCTCAATCAGCCCCAGCATTTT.

J is TRBJ2-3 and V is TRBV5-4; 10 bases match TRBD1. The trim removed 4 bases at V and 1 base at J, leaving 6 bases unmatched. This CDR3 comprises 16 residues. Per germline, CDR1 SGHNT and CDR2 YYREEE (reference sequence). This chain's CDR3 is CASSPPTGGRTDTQYF. The CDR3 bases are TGTGCCAGCAGCCCCCCGACAGGGGGCCGCACAGATACGCAGTATTTT.

The count of this clone is one. The chain combines TRBV6-5 with TRBJ1-2; D might be TRBD1 (5 bases). The V end was cut by 3 bases, the J end by 6 bases, with 8 bases between. Germline V gene lookup returns CDR1 MNHEY and CDR2 SVGAGI. The CDR3 contains 12 residues. The CDR3 DNA reads TGTGCCAGCAGTTATAGGGGTAATGGCTACACCTTC. Translating gives CASSYRGNGYTF.

The J gene is TRBJ1-2, the V gene TRBV7-9, with D tentatively TRBD1 (5 bases). This CDR3 has 11 amino acids. V lost 8 bases, J lost 4 bases, and 8 bases lay in between. Germline values: CDR1 SEHNR, CDR2 FQNEAQ (reference sequence). CDR3 in amino acids: CASQGRYGYTF. CDR3 bases: TGTGCCAGCCAGGGTCGCTATGGCTACACCTTC.

This clone appeared a single time. The rearrangement joins TRBV7-9 to TRBJ2-5, with D possibly called TRBD1 or TRBD2 (6 bases each). This CDR3 is built from 13 residues. With 0 bases removed from V and 5 bases from J, the gap between germline ends came to 7 bases. Germline V gene lookup returns CDR1 SEHNR and CDR2 FQNEAQ (reference sequence). The CDR3 here is CASSLAGGETQYF. The DNA for the CDR3 is TGTGCCAGCAGCTTAGCAGGGGGGGAGACCCAGTACTTC.

The genes are TRBV7-9 and TRBJ2-3; D ambiguous. The CDR3 contains 15 residues. The V gene's germline CDR1 is SEHNR and CDR2 FQNEAQ (reference sequence). V dropped 4 bases and J dropped 0 bases, with 11 bases sitting between them. In nucleotides, the CDR3 is TGTGCCAGCAGCTCCCCGGAGTATAGCACAGATACGCAGTATTTT. Translation: CASSSPEYSTDTQYF.

The chain combines TRBV11-2 with TRBJ2-5; D uncertain. The CDR3 is made up of 14 amino acids. In germline, CDR1 is SGHAT, CDR2 FQNNGV. V was clipped by 1 base and J by 1 base, with 7 bases between them. The CDR3 sequence is CASSLAAIQETQYF. The CDR3, as DNA: TGTGCCAGCAGCTTAGCCGCTATCCAAGAGACCCAGTACTTC. Drawing the rest from reference TRBV11-2 and TRBJ2-5, the complete variable domain is EAGVAQSPRYKIIEKRQSVAFWCNPISGHATLYWYQQILGQGPKLLIQFQNNGVVDDSQLPKDRFSAERLKGVDSTLKIQPAKLEDSAVYLCASSLAAIQETQYFGPGTRLLVL.

This CDR3 is CASSGLSATYNEQFF. CDR3 nucleotide sequence: TGTGCCAGCAGTGGACTAAGCGCAACCTACAATGAGCAGTTCTTC. V is TRBV2 and J is TRBJ2-1, with D perhaps matching TRBD2 (5 bases). The germline V gene has CDR1 SNHLY and CDR2 FYNNEI. The ends were cut back, 4 bases at V and 2 bases at J, with 12 bases in the middle. There are 15 residues in the CDR3. Full variable domain (remainder filled in from reference TRBV2 and TRBJ2-1): EPEVTQTPSHQVTQMGQEVILRCVPISNHLYFYWYRQILGQKVEFLVSFYNNEISEKSEIFDDQFSVERPDGSNFTLKIRSTKLEDSAMYFCASSGLSATYNEQFFGPGTRLTVL.